These T cell receptor beta chains were read from a single sample in a study of cytomegalovirus exposure and HLA in healthy donors. The repertoire was sequenced with immunoSEQ multiplex PCR; TCRdb's copy has only in-frame clones and lacks some. The sample carries fewer than 250,000 clones, roughly 75% recorded once. The source material was PBMCs. The receptor set was obtained from a woman younger than 45 in good health and CMV-seronegative. Both conserved end residues are part of each CDR3. D genes are given only for firm matches. Expanded clones get a size class; other rows say once, few or many, or leave the size out.

V: TRBV28
D: TRBD1
J: TRBJ2-7
size: -
CDR3: CASSLTGTGSYEQYF
DNA: TGTGCCAGCAGTTTGACCGGGACAGGTTCCTACGAGCAGTACTTC

V: TRBV7-9
D: TRBD1
J: TRBJ1-2
size: -
CDR3: CASSGTGQGRNGYTF
DNA: TGTGCCAGCAGCGGAACGGGACAGGGGAGAAATGGCTACACCTTC

V: TRBV25-1
D: TRBD2
J: TRBJ2-3
size: -
CDR3: CASSETLGGRAPDTQYF
DNA: TGTGCCAGCAGTGAAACGTTGGGCGGGAGGGCCCCAGATACGCAGTATTTT

V: TRBV6-1
D: TRBD2
J: TRBJ2-1
size: few
CDR3: CASSEGGLALNEQFF
DNA: TGTGCCAGCAGTGAAGGCGGACTAGCTTTGAATGAGCAGTTCTTC

V: TRBV7-9
D: -
J: TRBJ1-2
size: -
CDR3: CASSLDRVNYGYTF
DNA: TGTGCCAGCAGCTTAGACAGGGTTAACTATGGCTACACCTTC

V: TRBV30
D: -
J: TRBJ2-4
size: -
CDR3: CAWSVHRNIQSF
DNA: TGTGCATGGAGTGTACACAGAAACATTCAGTCCTTC

V: TRBV11-1
D: -
J: TRBJ2-1
size: once
CDR3: CASSPFLNDNEQFF
DNA: TGTGCCAGCAGCCCCTTCTTAAATGACAATGAGCAGTTCTTC

V: TRBV9
D: TRBD1
J: TRBJ2-1
size: -
CDR3: CASSVAGTVYNEQFF
DNA: TGTGCCAGCAGCGTAGCCGGGACAGTATACAATGAGCAGTTCTTC

V: TRBV5-1
D: TRBD2
J: TRBJ2-3
size: -
CDR3: CASSTSVDTQYF
DNA: TGCGCCAGCTCGACTAGCGTAGATACGCAGTATTTT

V: TRBV5-1
D: -
J: TRBJ2-4
size: -
CDR3: CASSLGSGSTKNIQYF
DNA: TGCGCCAGCAGCTTGGGTTCGGGTAGCACCAAAAACATTCAGTACTTC

V: TRBV29-1
D: TRBD1
J: TRBJ1-4
size: -
CDR3: CSGRDSREKLFF
DNA: TGCAGCGGCCGGGACAGTAGGGAAAAACTGTTTTTT

V: TRBV7-3
D: -
J: TRBJ1-5
size: -
CDR3: CASSANGGAGQPQHF
DNA: TGTGCCAGCAGCGCTAATGGGGGGGCAGGTCAGCCCCAGCATTTT

V: TRBV2
D: TRBD1
J: TRBJ1-5
size: -
CDR3: CASSVVPDRDQPQHF
DNA: TGTGCCAGCAGTGTGGTACCAGACAGGGATCAGCCCCAGCATTTT

V: TRBV6-1
D: -
J: TRBJ2-7
size: -
CDR3: CASSWTAYEQYF
DNA: TGTGCCAGCAGTTGGACAGCCTACGAGCAGTACTTC

V: TRBV28
D: TRBD2
J: TRBJ2-7
size: -
CDR3: CASRDTSGRDYEQYF
DNA: TGTGCCAGCAGGGATACTAGCGGGAGAGACTACGAGCAGTACTTC